A single sample is the source of the 17 T cell receptor beta chains below, sequenced in a study of blood T cell repertoires in COVID-19. Repertoires were generated with immunoSEQ multiplex PCR, while TCRdb's copy carries only in-frame clones and drops some. The sample lists fewer than 250,000 clones, roughly 85% occurring once. The sequencing input was PBMCs or T cells enriched from blood (not recorded which). The receptors were sampled from a woman aged 35 to 49 with acute COVID-19.

The rearrangement joins TRBV10-3 to TRBJ1-3, with D tentatively TRBD1 (6 bases). Trimming cost V 3 bases and J 1 base, with 16 bases left between them. There are 17 residues in the CDR3. The V gene's germline CDR1 is ENHRY and CDR2 SYGVKD. CDR3 nucleotide sequence: TGTGCCATCAGTGACCCTGACAGGACGTCTTCTGGAAACACCATATATTTT. This translates into CAISDPDRTSSGNTIYF.

V is TRBV14 and J is TRBJ2-2; no clear D gene. The CDR3 is made up of 14 amino acids. Germline lookup yields CDR1 SGHDN and CDR2 FVKESK. Trimming removed 2 bases at V and 3 bases at J, with 7 bases between. DNA of the CDR3: TGTGCCAGCAGCCAACCTCTTTACACCGGGGAGCTGTTTTTT. Translated: CASSQPLYTGELFF. The full variable domain, its missing parts supplied by reference TRBV14 and TRBJ2-2, is EAGVTQFPSHSVIEKGQTVTLRCDPISGHDNLYWYRRVMGKEIKFLLHFVKESKQDESGMPNNRFLAERTGGTYSTLKVQPAELEDSGVYFCASSQPLYTGELFFGEGSRLTVL.

The chain carries TRBV7-8 and TRBJ2-7, with TRBD1 matching 8 bases. After removal of 2 bases from V and 3 bases from J, the junction contained 15 bases not matched to a gene. The CDR3 is 18 residues long. Germline loops: CDR1 SGHVS, CDR2 FQNEAQ. The CDR3 DNA sequence: TGTGCCAGCAGCTTAAACGCCGGAGGAACAGGGGGTTACTACGAGCAGTACTTC. This gives the protein CASSLNAGGTGGYYEQYF.

This chain joins TRBV27 and TRBJ2-1; 13 nucleotides match TRBD2. The CDR3 runs to 16 residues. Trimming at V came to 2 bases and at J to 4 bases, leaving 2 bases not matched to a gene. Germline CDR1 MNHEY, CDR2 SMNVEV (reference sequence). CDR3 residues: CASSLGTSGIYNEQFF. The CDR3 nucleotides read TGTGCCAGCAGTTTAGGGACTAGCGGGATTTACAATGAGCAGTTCTTC.

The rearrangement uses TRBV9 and TRBJ1-4; D is perhaps TRBD1 (5 bases). This CDR3 is built from 16 residues. The V gene's germline CDR1 is SGDLS and CDR2 YYNGEE. Trimming took off 5 bases at V and 8 bases at J, with 22 bases between the two ends. In DNA form, the CDR3 reads TGTGCCAGCAGTGGCACCCCCTCAGGGTTCAACGAAAAACTGTTTTTT. Translation: CASSGTPSGFNEKLFF.

This clone has at least ten counts. The chain combines TRBV6-4 with TRBJ2-1; 13 positions match TRBD2. Germline CDR1 and CDR2: MRHNA and SNTAGT. The CDR3 length is 14 residues. Losses at the gene ends were 4 bases for V and 6 bases for J; bases not matched to a gene: 0. As DNA, the CDR3 is TGTGCCAGCAGTGGGACTAGCGGGAGCAATGAGCAGTTCTTC. The encoded protein is CASSGTSGSNEQFF.

The DNA of the CDR3 is TGCAGCTGTGGGGACAGCCGATTAACCCAGTACTTC. Protein: CSCGDSRLTQYF. The V and J genes are TRBV29-1 and TRBJ2-5; 7 nucleotides match TRBD1. The CDR3 covers 12 residues. Germline V gene sequence: CDR1 SQVTM, CDR2 ANQGSEA. V lost 8 bases to trimming and J lost 8 bases; unmatched junction nucleotides: 11.

This clone was observed a handful of times. CDR3 loop: CSVDRGYEQYF. CDR3 nucleotide sequence: TGCAGCGTAGACAGGGGATACGAGCAGTACTTC. The V gene is TRBV29-1, the J gene TRBJ2-7; 8 bases fit TRBD1. CDR3 length: 11 residues. The germline V gene encodes CDR1 SQVTM and CDR2 ANQGSEA. V trimming: 6 bases; J trimming: 4 bases; junction bases outside the gene matches: 2.

The chain uses TRBV10-3 and TRBJ2-1; 10 positions match TRBD2. CDR3 length equals 15 residues. Germline CDR1 reads ENHRY; CDR2 reads SYGVKD. The trim removed 1 base at V and 5 bases at J, leaving 2 bases unmatched. The CDR3 reads CAISEWTSGNNEQFF. DNA for the CDR3: TGTGCCATCAGTGAGTGGACTAGCGGAAACAATGAGCAGTTCTTC.

The CDR3 bases are TGTGCCAGCAGCTTAGTTTCGGCTAGCGGGGGGGATGAGCAGTTCTTC. Its protein is CASSLVSASGGDEQFF. V usage is TRBV7-7 and J usage is TRBJ2-1; TRBD2 matches 12 bases. Germline V gives CDR1 SSHAT, CDR2 FNYEAQ (reference sequence). There are 16 residues in the CDR3. V lost 1 base and J lost 8; bases outside the gene matches: 6. Filled out from reference TRBV7-7 and TRBJ2-1, the complete variable domain reads GAGVSQSPRYKVTKRGQDVTLRCDPISSHATLYWYQQALGQGPEFLTYFNYEAQPDKSGLPSDRFSAERPEGSISTLTIQRTEQRDSAMYRCASSLVSASGGDEQFFGPGTRLTVL.

This chain uses TRBV7-9 with TRBJ2-7; the D gene is possibly TRBD2 (6 bases). This CDR3 comprises 16 residues. The germline V and J ends were trimmed by 8 bases and 1 base, with 21 bases remaining between them. Germline CDR1 and CDR2: SEHNR and FQNEAQ (reference sequence). CDR3 residues: CASGNARGGASYEQYF. The CDR3 DNA reads as TGTGCCAGCGGTAATGCCCGGGGCGGGGCGTCCTACGAGCAGTACTTC. Complete variable domain (other parts from reference TRBV7-9 and TRBJ2-7): DTGVSQNPRHKITKRGQNVTFRCDPISEHNRLYWYRQTLGQGPEFLTYFQNEAQLEKSRLLSDRFSAERPKGSFSTLEIQRTEQGDSAMYLCASGNARGGASYEQYFGPGTRLTVT.

This clone was recorded once. The J gene is TRBJ1-2, the V gene TRBV20-1, with a tentative D call TRBD1 (5 bases). Per the germline V gene, CDR1 is DFQATT and CDR2 is SNEGSKA (reference sequence). The CDR3 totals 11 residues. The V and J ends lost 6 bases and 12 bases respectively, with 17 bases between them. The CDR3 nucleotides are TGCAGTGCCCTGCCCCGGGGGGAAAACACCTTC. It translates to CSALPRGENTF.

The chain recombines TRBV15 with TRBJ2-1, with D unclear. This CDR3 comprises 16 residues. The germline V gene has CDR1 LNHNV and CDR2 YYDKDF (reference sequence). Trimming stripped 0 bases from V and 2 bases from J, with 11 bases between. The CDR3 DNA follows: TGTGCCACCAGCAGAGATCTCAGGCCCCCCTACAATGAGCAGTTCTTC. Amino acid sequence: CATSRDLRPPYNEQFF. Looking up the rest from reference TRBV15 and TRBJ2-1 gives the full variable domain: DAMVIQNPRYQVTQFGKPVTLSCSQTLNHNVMYWYQQKSSQAPKLLFHYYDKDFNNEADTPDNFQSRRPNTSFCFLDIRSPGLGDTAMYLCATSRDLRPPYNEQFFGPGTRLTVL.

The chain has TRBV3-1 (or the pseudogene TRBV3-2) and TRBJ1-1; TRBD1 is a possible D gene (6 bases). The CDR3 totals 15 residues. The V end lost 3 bases, the J end lost 2 bases, and 13 bases lay between the germline ends. CDR1 and CDR2 from the germline V gene are LGHDT and YNNKEL (reference sequence). CDR3 DNA: TGTGCCAGCAGCCACACCGACAGGCCAAACACTGAAGCTTTCTTT. Protein: CASSHTDRPNTEAFF.

The rearrangement uses TRBV24-1 and TRBJ1-5, with TRBD1 matching over 11 bases. The CDR3 sequence is 15 residues long. From germline, CDR1 is KGHDR and CDR2 SFDVKD. J was trimmed by 4 bases and V by 5 bases; bases with no gene match: 3. DNA of the CDR3: TGTGCCACCAGTGGGACAGGGGGCCCTAATCAGCCCCAGCATTTT. This sequence encodes CATSGTGGPNQPQHF.

This clone was picked up a small number of times. The chain recombines TRBV7-6 with TRBJ2-1, with 16 positions matching TRBD2. V was pared by 4 bases and J by 5 bases, with 14 bases of the junction left unmatched. Germline V gives CDR1 SGHVS, CDR2 FNYEAQ. The CDR3 extends over 20 amino acids. The CDR3 here is CASSSTLGTSGRAPDNEQFF. The CDR3 bases are TGTGCCAGCAGCTCAACCCTCGGGACTAGCGGGAGGGCCCCCGACAATGAGCAGTTCTTC.

The chain joins TRBV27 to TRBJ2-7; possible D gene TRBD1, 6 bases. V was trimmed by 4 bases and J by 5 bases, leaving 24 bases between them. The CDR3 loop spans 17 amino acids. CDR1 and CDR2 (germline): MNHEY, SMNVEV (reference sequence). The chain's CDR3 is CASSSQSRDTGGHEQYF. CDR3 bases: TGTGCCAGCAGTTCCCAGTCCCGGGACACTGGTGGCCACGAGCAGTACTTC.